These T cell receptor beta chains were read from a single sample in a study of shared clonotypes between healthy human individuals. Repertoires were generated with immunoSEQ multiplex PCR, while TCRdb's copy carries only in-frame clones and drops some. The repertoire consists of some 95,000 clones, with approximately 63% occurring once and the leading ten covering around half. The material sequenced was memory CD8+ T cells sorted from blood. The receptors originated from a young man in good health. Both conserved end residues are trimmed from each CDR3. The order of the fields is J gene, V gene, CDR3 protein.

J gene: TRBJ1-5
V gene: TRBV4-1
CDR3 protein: ASSQRHTSHQPQH

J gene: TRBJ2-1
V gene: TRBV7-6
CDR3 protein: ASSLARGSYNEQF

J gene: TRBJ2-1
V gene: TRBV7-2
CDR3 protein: ASSPLESSYNEQF

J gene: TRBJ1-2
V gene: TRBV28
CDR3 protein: ASSQPDRNYGYT

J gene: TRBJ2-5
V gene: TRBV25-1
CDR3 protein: ASSDGTSGSKETQY

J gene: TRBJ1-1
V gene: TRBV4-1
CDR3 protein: ASSFIQMNTEAF

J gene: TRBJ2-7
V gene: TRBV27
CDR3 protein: ASSTTGYEQY

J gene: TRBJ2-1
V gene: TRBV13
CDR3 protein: ASSLGSAGYNEQF

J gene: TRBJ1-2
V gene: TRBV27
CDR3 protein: ASSPLGRSPYGYT

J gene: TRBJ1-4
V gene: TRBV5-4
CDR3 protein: ASSEAGNPEKLF

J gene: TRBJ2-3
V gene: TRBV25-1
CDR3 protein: ASGDRGSTDTQY

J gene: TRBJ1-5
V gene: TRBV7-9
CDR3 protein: ASSSQGEPQH

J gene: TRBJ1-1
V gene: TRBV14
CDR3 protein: ASSRTGSYAEAF

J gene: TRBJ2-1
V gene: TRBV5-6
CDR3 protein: ASSLSSTHNEQF

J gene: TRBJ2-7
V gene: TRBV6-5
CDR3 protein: ASSYRQEINYEQY

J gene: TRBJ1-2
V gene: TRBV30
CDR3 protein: AWSSGQAVGGYGYT

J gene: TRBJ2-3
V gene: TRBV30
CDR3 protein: ASRFDRGPTDTQY

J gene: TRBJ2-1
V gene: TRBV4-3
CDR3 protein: ASSQDPGGSYNEQF

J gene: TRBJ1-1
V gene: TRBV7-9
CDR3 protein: ASSLGQGSTEAF